This is a list of T cell receptor beta chains from one sample in a study of shared clonotypes between healthy human individuals. TCRdb's copy holds only in-frame clones and misses some; the assay was immunoSEQ multiplex PCR. The sample holds 550,000 to 800,000 clones; over 65% are singletons and the top ten take 1.5% to 2%. Sequencing was carried out using memory CD4+ T cells sorted from blood. The receptors shown here come from a woman in her 30s in good health. Both conserved end residues are trimmed from each CDR3.

j_call v_call cdr3_length cdr3_aa
TRBJ1-4 TRBV2 10 ASSQTDEKLF
TRBJ1-1 TRBV7-7 13 ASSLFQGENTEAF
TRBJ1-5 TRBV6-6 11 ASSYQGDQPQH
TRBJ2-7 TRBV7-8 13 ASSLSPVPDSEQY
TRBJ1-2 TRBV5-6 12 ASSLVGGGYGYT
TRBJ2-1 TRBV27 13 ASSNSESEYVEQF
TRBJ2-3 TRBV6-1 12 ASSFRDYTDTQY
TRBJ1-5 TRBV28 11 ASRTGSNQPQH
TRBJ2-1 TRBV7-8 13 ASSRTSGRLGEQF
TRBJ2-5 TRBV7-3 11 ASSLAGRETQY
TRBJ2-1 TRBV7-2 13 ASSQGALSYNEQF
TRBJ1-5 TRBV28 10 ASLGGNQPQH
TRBJ2-3 TRBV2 12 ASSSSGVGDTQY
TRBJ2-7 TRBV6-1 13 ASSDQGQGKVEQY
TRBJ2-3 TRBV5-4 14 ASRPPGLADTDTQY
TRBJ1-5 TRBV28 14 ASSFPAGGSNQPQH
TRBJ1-4 TRBV14 12 ASSPRSVNEKLF
TRBJ2-2 TRBV19 12 ASIGTSGTGELF
TRBJ1-1 TRBV6-6 9 ASSRNSEAF
TRBJ2-2 TRBV11-2 14 ASSSGLAGVGGELF
TRBJ1-3 TRBV7-9 14 ASSLAGPGRGNTIY
TRBJ1-4 TRBV28 13 ASSSGQVGIEKLF
TRBJ2-5 TRBV5-1 12 ASSFSTDQETQY
NA TRBV10-3 6 ARDEQY
TRBJ1-1 TRBV5-6 11 ASSLDRGTEAF
TRBJ2-1 TRBV4-1 13 ATSTTGGGYNEQF
TRBJ1-5 TRBV6-5 12 ASSASGPLGTKH
NA TRBV5-1 12 ASSWTGDNYEQY
TRBJ1-1 TRBV28 14 ASSETGGQGNTEAF
TRBJ2-3 TRBV6-5 13 ASSSSAGAADTQY
TRBJ2-7 TRBV2 10 ARGQGLGEQY
TRBJ1-1 TRBV5-1 12 ASSPQRMNTEAF
TRBJ1-4 TRBV2 12 ASSVSRINEKLF
TRBJ1-5 TRBV7-9 15 ASSLADGLYSNQPQH
TRBJ2-1 TRBV19 10 ASSQRGHEQF
TRBJ2-1 TRBV11-2 11 ASSSLGLDEQF
TRBJ2-2 TRBV4-1 12 ASSWRGNTGELF
TRBJ2-2 TRBV25-1 11 ASIEANTGELF
TRBJ1-1 TRBV4-1 13 ASSQRGFFATEAF
TRBJ2-7 TRBV27 16 ASSALRAGGPSGYEQY
TRBJ2-3 TRBV19 11 ASSYGLADTQY
TRBJ2-7 TRBV14 12 ASSQQRASYEQY
TRBJ1-2 TRBV27 14 ASSLSYRTLLAGYT
TRBJ2-7 TRBV18 12 ASSPDRGQYEQY
TRBJ1-5 TRBV4-1 12 ASSQEEVGQPQH
TRBJ2-5 TRBV4-2 15 ASSQGWGGAAQETQY
TRBJ2-5 TRBV28 12 ASTALWGPETQY
TRBJ1-1 TRBV19 16 ASSLQGTRLTRNTEAF